What follows describes a single T cell receptor beta chain. Its antigen is not identified. This sample is drawn from a study of T cell responses to AZD1222 COVID-19 vaccine. Profiled with immunoSEQ multiplex PCR; TCRdb holds only in-frame clones, not every one. The sample consists of 150,000 to 250,000 clones, 90% to 95% of them appearing once. Notes on the study in general: White British donors predominated, females outnumbered males, and clonal diversity was possibly underestimated. Samples come after the peak T cell response, not at day 14. Unmutated variant regions are reportedly the target of nearly half of TCRs that are spike-specific.

This CDR3 is 12 amino acids long. Germline CDR1 SEHNR, CDR2 FQNEAQ (reference sequence). The trim removed 11 bases at V and 8 bases at J, leaving 7 bases unmatched. This rearrangement joins TRBV7-9 to TRBJ2-1; 9 nucleotides match TRBD2. The sample here was peripheral blood, taken 28 days after the second AZD1222 dose. The receptor was derived from an adult who received the AZD1222 COVID-19 vaccine. Written as DNA, the CDR3 is TGTGCCGGGCGGGAGGGCCTCTATGAGCAGTTCTTC. Translating gives CAGREGLYEQFF.